This T cell receptor beta chain was retrieved from a study of T cells after yellow fever vaccination. V lost 3 bases and J 2 bases, leaving 11 bases between the germline ends. This CDR3 has 13 residues. Germline loops: CDR1 DFQATT, CDR2 SNEGSKA (reference sequence). TCRdb processed the 5' RACE reads anew with MiXCR; each CDR3 protein has one entry. The repertoire holds 450,000 to 650,000 distinct CDR3 sequences, with approximately 13% as singletons. This clonotype was detected only a few times. What it binds is unknown. Points from the study as a whole: Abundant bulk-population clonotypes could contaminate the FACS-sorted repertoires. Weaker overall was a secondary response that nonetheless peaked faster, on day 5 versus 15.

The receptor was isolated from a man aged 25-45 years who received the YFV17D yellow fever vaccine. The gene calls are TRBV20-1 and TRBJ2-7; D unclear. Sequencing used PBMCs, obtained on the day of the yellow fever booster vaccination. Here the CDR3 DNA reads TGCAGTGCTAGTTCAAGCACGGCCTACGAGCAGTACTTC. Translating it yields CSASSSTAYEQYF.